One and the same sample provided the 9 T cell receptor beta chains below, sequenced in a study of blood T cell repertoires in COVID-19. TCRdb's table, derived via immunoSEQ multiplex PCR, lists solely in-frame clones and lacks some. The data show under 70,000 clones, 85% to 90% seen once. Sequenced input: peripheral blood. These receptors all stem from a woman aged 60 to 75 with COVID-19, enrolled during active disease.

This sequence joins TRBV19 and TRBJ2-2; possible D gene TRBD1, 6 bases. The V end was cut by 5 bases, the J end by 6 bases, with 16 bases between. Germline CDR1 reads LNHDA; CDR2 reads SQIVND (reference sequence). The length of the CDR3 is 15 residues. The CDR3: CASSSPGAIAGELFF. CDR3 nucleotides: TGTGCCAGTAGTTCGCCAGGGGCGATCGCCGGGGAGCTGTTTTTT.

This clone was recorded a few times. The rearrangement joins TRBV9 to TRBJ1-2; maybe TRBD1 (5 bases). Per the germline V gene, CDR1 is SGDLS and CDR2 is YYNGEE. The CDR3 is 16 amino acids. V was shortened by 0 bases and J by 7 bases, with 19 bases between the two germline ends. CDR3 sequence reads: CASSVEARQISAGYTF. CDR3 nucleotides: TGTGCCAGCAGCGTAGAAGCCCGACAGATCAGCGCTGGCTACACCTTC.

This sequence joins TRBV24-1 and TRBJ1-5; D is unclear. Germline CDR1 KGHDR, CDR2 SFDVKD. The germline V and J ends were trimmed by 6 bases and 3 bases, with 11 bases remaining between them. The CDR3 sequence is 14 residues long. CDR3 sequence: CATSPDTDNQPQHF. The DNA of the CDR3 is TGTGCCACCAGTCCAGACACTGACAATCAGCCCCAGCATTTT.

The chain carries TRBV29-1 and TRBJ2-7, with 8 bases lining up with TRBD1. The germline gives CDR1 SQVTM, CDR2 ANQGSEA. The V and J ends lost 7 bases and 3 bases, in that order; junction bases with no gene match: 11. The CDR3 spans 14 residues. The CDR3: CSALRQGPLYEQYF. CDR3 in DNA: TGCAGCGCCCTCCGACAGGGGCCCCTCTACGAGCAGTACTTC.

The chain combines TRBV28 with TRBJ1-5, with D tentatively TRBD1 (5 bases). The V end lost 2 bases, the J end lost 2 bases, and 13 bases lay between the germline ends. This CDR3 has 16 residues. Germline assignment: CDR1 MDHEN and CDR2 SYDVKM. CDR3: CASSLRAGLGNQPQHF. In DNA, the CDR3 is TGTGCCAGCAGTTTACGGGCAGGGTTAGGCAATCAGCCCCAGCATTTT.

This sequence joins TRBV6-1 and TRBJ2-7; D is unclear. V lost 5 bases, J lost 3 bases, and 5 bases lay in between. Looked up from germline, CDR1 is MNHNS and CDR2 is SASEGT. The length of the CDR3 is 11 residues. The CDR3 DNA sequence: TGTGCCAGCAGTCCCTTCTACGAGCAGTACTTC. This gives the protein CASSPFYEQYF.

The chain has TRBV7-2 and TRBJ1-4, with D tentatively TRBD1 (5 bases). V shed 6 bases and J shed 1 base, with 12 bases lying between them. This CDR3 has 15 residues. CDR1 and CDR2 (germline): SGHTA, FQGNSA. CDR3 in amino acids: CASSSGGRTNEKLFF. As DNA, the CDR3 is TGTGCCAGCAGTTCGGGGGGGAGAACTAATGAAAAACTGTTTTTT.

This clone was seen more than once but under ten times. The chain employs TRBV5-5 and TRBJ1-1; possibly TRBD1 for D (6 bases). CDR3 length equals 15 residues. In germline, CDR1 is SGHKS, CDR2 YYEKEE (reference sequence). Trimming removed 0 bases from V and 1 base from J, with 10 bases in between. This chain's CDR3 is CASSLGIGGNTEAFF. DNA for the CDR3: TGTGCCAGCAGCTTGGGCATAGGGGGGAACACTGAAGCTTTCTTT.

This chain connects TRBV9 to TRBJ1-1; the D is unclear. The CDR3 covers 15 residues. V lost 0 bases and J 7 bases, leaving 16 bases between the germline ends. Germline V lookup: CDR1 SGDLS, CDR2 YYNGEE. The CDR3 nucleotides are TGTGCCAGCAGCGTAGGAGGCCTCGGATTTGGTGAAGCTTTCTTT. As protein: CASSVGGLGFGEAFF.